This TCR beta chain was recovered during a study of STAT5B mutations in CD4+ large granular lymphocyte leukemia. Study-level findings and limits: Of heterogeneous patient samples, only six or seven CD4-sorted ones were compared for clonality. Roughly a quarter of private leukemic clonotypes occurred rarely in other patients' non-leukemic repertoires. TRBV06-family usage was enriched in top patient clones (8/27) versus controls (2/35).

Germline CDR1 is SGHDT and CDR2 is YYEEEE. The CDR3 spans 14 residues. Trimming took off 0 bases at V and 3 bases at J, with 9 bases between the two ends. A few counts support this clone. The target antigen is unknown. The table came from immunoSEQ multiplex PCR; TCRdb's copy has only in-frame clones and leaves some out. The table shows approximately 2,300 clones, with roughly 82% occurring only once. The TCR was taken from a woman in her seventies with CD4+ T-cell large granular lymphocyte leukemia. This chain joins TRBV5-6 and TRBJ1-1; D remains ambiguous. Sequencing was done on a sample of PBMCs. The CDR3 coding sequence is TGTGCCAGCAGCTTGGCTCGGGCAGACACTGAAGCTTTCTTT. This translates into CASSLARADTEAFF. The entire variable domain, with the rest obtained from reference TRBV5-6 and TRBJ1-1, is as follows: DAGVTQSPTHLIKTRGQQVTLRCSPKSGHDTVSWYQQALGQGPQFIFQYYEEEERQRGNFPDRFSGHQFPNYSSELNVNALLLGDSALYLCASSLARADTEAFFGQGTRLTVV.